A single TCR beta chain is shown here with its context. What it binds is not known. Germline values: CDR1 MGHDK, CDR2 SYGVNS. The CDR3 covers 15 residues. This specimen belongs to a study of T cells expressing NK-cell markers. Study overall: HCMV seropositivity characterized seven of the eight sequenced donors, and seronegativity one.

What made the TCR beta cDNA was 5'RACE template switching with UMIs. TCRdb re-called the 5' RACE reads and gives one entry per CDR3 protein, without DNA. Its table lists a few hundred thousand distinct CDR3 sequences. Study outcomes and limitations: In roughly six donors, dominant NKG2C+ clonotypes were roughly 1.0-8% of CD8+ T cells. Clones of NKG2C+ T cells that had expanded were of unclear HCMV specificity.

Material for sequencing was blood T cells: a sorted CD56 or NKG2C T cell subset, CD4+ or CD8+ T cells, or bulk PBMC T cells (not recorded which). The V call is TRBV25-1, the J call TRBJ1-1. The sequence was obtained from a young man in good health. The CDR3 region is CASSESALGDTEAFF. Full variable domain (remainder filled in from reference TRBV25-1 and TRBJ1-1): EADIYQTPRYLVIGTGKKITLECSQTMGHDKMYWYQQDPGMELHLIHYSYGVNSTEKGDLSSESTVSRIRTEHFPLTLESARPSHTSQYLCASSESALGDTEAFFGQGTRLTVV.